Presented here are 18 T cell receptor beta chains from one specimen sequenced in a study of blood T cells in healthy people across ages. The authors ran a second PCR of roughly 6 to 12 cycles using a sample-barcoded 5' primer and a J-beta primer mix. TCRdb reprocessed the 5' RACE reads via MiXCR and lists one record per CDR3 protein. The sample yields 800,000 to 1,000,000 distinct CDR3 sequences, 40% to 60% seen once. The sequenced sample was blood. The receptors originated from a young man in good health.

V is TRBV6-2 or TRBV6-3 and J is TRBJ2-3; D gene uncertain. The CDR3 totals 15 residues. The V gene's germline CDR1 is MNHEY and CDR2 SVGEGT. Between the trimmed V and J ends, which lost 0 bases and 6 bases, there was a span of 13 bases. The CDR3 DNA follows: TGTGCCAGCAGTTACTCTGCTATGGTTGGCGATACGCAGTATTTT. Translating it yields CASSYSAMVGDTQYF.

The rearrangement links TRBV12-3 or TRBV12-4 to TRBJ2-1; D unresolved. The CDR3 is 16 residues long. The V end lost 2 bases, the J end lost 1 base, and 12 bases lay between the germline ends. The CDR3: CASSLLVWQSYNEQFF. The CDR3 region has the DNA TGTGCCAGCAGTTTATTAGTCTGGCAGTCCTACAATGAGCAGTTCTTC.

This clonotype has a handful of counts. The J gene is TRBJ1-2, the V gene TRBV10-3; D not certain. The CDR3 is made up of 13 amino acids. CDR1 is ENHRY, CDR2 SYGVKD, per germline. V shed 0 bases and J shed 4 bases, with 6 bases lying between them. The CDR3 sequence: CAISESVGYGYTF. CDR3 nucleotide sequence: TGTGCCATCAGTGAGTCGGTGGGCTATGGCTACACCTTC.

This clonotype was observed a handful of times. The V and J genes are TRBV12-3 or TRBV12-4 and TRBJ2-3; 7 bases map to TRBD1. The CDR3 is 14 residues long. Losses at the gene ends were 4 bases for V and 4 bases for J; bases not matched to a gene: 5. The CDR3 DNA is TGTGCCAGCAGTTCGACAGGGTACCCAGATACGCAGTATTTT. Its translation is CASSSTGYPDTQYF.

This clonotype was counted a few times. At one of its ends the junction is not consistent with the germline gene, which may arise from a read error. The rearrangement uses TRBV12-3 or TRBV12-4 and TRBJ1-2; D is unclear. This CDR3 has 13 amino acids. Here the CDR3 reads CASSAGLNYGCTF. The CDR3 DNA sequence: TGTGCCAGCAGCGCCGGCCTTAACTATGGCTGCACCTTC.

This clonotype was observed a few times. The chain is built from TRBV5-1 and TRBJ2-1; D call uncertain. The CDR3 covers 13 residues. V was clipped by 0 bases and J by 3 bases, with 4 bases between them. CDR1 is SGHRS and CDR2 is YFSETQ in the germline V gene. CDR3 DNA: TGCGCCAGCAGCTTGGCGAACTACAATGAGCAGTTCTTC. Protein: CASSLANYNEQFF.

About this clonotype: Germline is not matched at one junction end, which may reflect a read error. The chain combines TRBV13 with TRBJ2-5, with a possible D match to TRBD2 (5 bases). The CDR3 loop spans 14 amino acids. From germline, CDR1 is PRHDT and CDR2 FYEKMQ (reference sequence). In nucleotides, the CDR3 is TGTGCCAGCAGCCAACCCAAGACCGGGGAGATCCAGTACTTC. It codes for CASSQPKTGEIQYF. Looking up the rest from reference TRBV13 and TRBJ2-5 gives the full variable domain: AAGVIQSPRHLIKEKRETATLKCYPIPRHDTVYWYQQGPGQDPQFLISFYEKMQSDKGSIPDRFSAQQFSDYHSELNMSSLELGDSALYFCASSQPKTGEIQYFGPGTRLLVL.

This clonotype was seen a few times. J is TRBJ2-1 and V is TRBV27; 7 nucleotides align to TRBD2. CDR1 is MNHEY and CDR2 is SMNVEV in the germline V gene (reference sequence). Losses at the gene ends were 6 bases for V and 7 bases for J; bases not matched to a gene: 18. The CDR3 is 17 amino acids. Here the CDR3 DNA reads TGTGCCAGCAGGTGGGAGGGAACGGCCGGGCCTCGAAATGAGCAGTTCTTC. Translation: CASRWEGTAGPRNEQFF.

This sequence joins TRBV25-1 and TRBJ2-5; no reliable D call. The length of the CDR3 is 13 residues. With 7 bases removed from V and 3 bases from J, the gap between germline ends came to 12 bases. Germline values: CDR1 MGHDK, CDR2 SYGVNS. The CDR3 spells CASTNSLKETQYF. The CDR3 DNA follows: TGTGCCAGCACAAACTCCTTAAAAGAGACCCAGTACTTC.

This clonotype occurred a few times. CDR3 region: CASSERLGTSYNEQFF. The CDR3 bases are TGTGCCAGCAGTGAACGACTGGGAACCTCCTACAATGAGCAGTTCTTC. V is TRBV6-1 and J is TRBJ2-1; D unclear. The CDR3 covers 16 residues. Trimming shortened V by 2 bases and J by 0 bases, and 11 bases separated the two germline ends. Germline values: CDR1 MNHNS, CDR2 SASEGT.

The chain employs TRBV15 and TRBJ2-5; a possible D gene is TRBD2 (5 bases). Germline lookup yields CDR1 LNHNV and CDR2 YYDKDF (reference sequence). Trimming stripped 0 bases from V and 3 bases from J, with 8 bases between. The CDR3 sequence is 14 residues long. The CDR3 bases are TGTGCCACCAGCAGAGATAACGGGGAAGAGACCCAGTACTTC. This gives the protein CATSRDNGEETQYF.

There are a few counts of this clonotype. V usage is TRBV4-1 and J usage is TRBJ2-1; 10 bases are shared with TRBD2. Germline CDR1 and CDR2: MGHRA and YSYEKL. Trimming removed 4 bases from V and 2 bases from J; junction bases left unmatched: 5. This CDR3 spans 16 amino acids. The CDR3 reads CASSRSSGGPYNEQFF. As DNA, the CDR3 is TGCGCCAGCAGCCGGTCTAGCGGGGGCCCCTACAATGAGCAGTTCTTC.

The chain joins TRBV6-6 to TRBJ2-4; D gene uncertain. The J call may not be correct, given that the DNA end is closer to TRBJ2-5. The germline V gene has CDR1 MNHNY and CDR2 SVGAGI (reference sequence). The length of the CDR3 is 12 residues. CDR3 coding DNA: TGTGCCAGCAGAAAAACGGGAGAGACCCAGTACTTC. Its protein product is CASRKTGETQYF.

The CDR3 DNA sequence: TGCAGTGCCCACACCGGGACTACAATTGAGCAGTTCTTC. Translation: CSAHTGTTIEQFF. The chain uses TRBV20-1 and TRBJ2-1; 7 positions agree with TRBD2. V lost 6 bases, J lost 9 bases, and 11 bases stayed unmatched. The CDR3 covers 13 residues. The germline V gene encodes CDR1 DFQATT and CDR2 SNEGSKA (reference sequence).

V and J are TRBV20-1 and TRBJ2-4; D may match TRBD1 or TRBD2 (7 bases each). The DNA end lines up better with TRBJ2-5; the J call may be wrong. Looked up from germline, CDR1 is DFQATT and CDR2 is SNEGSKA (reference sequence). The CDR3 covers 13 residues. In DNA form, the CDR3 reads TGCAGTGCAAATCTGGGAGGGGGCGAGACCCAGTACTTC. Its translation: CSANLGGGETQYF.

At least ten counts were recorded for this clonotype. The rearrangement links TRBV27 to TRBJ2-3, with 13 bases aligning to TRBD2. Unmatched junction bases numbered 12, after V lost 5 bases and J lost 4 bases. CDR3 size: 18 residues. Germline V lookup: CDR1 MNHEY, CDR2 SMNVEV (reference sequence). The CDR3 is CASSTTGELAGGPDTQYF. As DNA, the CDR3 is TGTGCCAGCAGTACCACCGGCGAACTAGCGGGGGGGCCAGATACGCAGTATTTT.

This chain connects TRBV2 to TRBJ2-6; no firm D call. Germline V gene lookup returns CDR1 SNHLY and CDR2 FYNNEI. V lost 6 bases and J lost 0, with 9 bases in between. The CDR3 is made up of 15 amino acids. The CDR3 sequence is CASRVTLSGANVLTF. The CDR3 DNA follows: TGTGCCAGCAGGGTGACGCTCTCTGGGGCCAACGTCCTGACTTTC.

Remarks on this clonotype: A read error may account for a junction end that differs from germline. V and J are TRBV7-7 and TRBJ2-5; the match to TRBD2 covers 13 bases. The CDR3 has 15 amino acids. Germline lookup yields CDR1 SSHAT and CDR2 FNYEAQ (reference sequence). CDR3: CASSSTSGRQETQYF. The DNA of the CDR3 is TGTGCTAGCAGCTCGACTAGCGGGAGGCAAGAGACCCAGTACTTC.